The T cell receptor (beta chain) under discussion was sequenced for a study of blood T cell repertoires in COVID-19 (dated by TCRdb to the early 2020s). Background for the entire study: Collaborator samples came from the United States, Italy and Spain and covered acute and convalescent phases of COVID-19. The prospective study material was composed of cDNA or gDNA derived from T cells, B-cell-depleted T cells, or PBMCs. Subjects who had been exposed to COVID-19, were actively infected with it, or had recovered from it provided the deeply sampled blood TCRbeta repertoires that made up the dataset. The repertoires were made available in a free public database intended to serve as a resource for research on the immune response to SARS-CoV-2. Samples came from the ongoing ImmuneRACE study (first 160 participants) plus 1,254 subjects from 6 global collaborators. Nearly every sample came with metadata listing a de-identified subject ID, COVID-19 status, age in years and sex. Where available, HLA class I and class II types were taken from metadata supplied by the sample provider and were not determined by assay-based typing.

Summary of the overall study and its limitations: The quantity of clinical and demographic metadata differed by source and by participant and was supplied without curation.

Participants in the prospective study were enrolled through a virtual design, were aged roughly 18 to 100 years, and lived in roughly 25 United States geographic areas. To assign participants to cohorts, the prospective study relied on clinical history that participants themselves reported in a screening survey and a study questionnaire. Each participant in the prospective study had whole blood, serum and a nasopharyngeal or oropharyngeal swab collected by mobile phlebotomists. Prospective study participants could optionally give additional blood draws and questionnaires over an approximately two-month period. Before DNA extraction, prospective study blood samples were shipped either frozen or at room temperature. TCRbeta CDR3 regions were amplified from genomic DNA using the immunoSEQ Assay, a bias-controlled multiplex PCR. The study's own analysis went as follows. The number of nucleated cells in each sample was estimated by amplification of reference gene primers within the assay. Sequence reads were collapsed and filtered to measure the absolute abundance of every unique TCRbeta CDR3 rearrangement. Productive Simpson clonality was computed per sample as the square root of Simpson's diversity index over productive rearrangements. In TCRdb, the immuneACCESS table is reduced to in-frame sequences with V and J assigned. These tables do not hold every clone; where another copy was compared, an unresolved V gene accounts for under half, and the others remain unexplained. D and trimming were read from the DNA, whereas the V and J calls and clone size are those reported in that table. This sample has under 300,000 clones in its table, and more than 75% of those were observed once. Together, the top ten hold about 3.5% of the sample.

About this clone itself: Its antigen remains undetermined. Nothing much larger sits one base from this clone, and base qualities are not available.

Looking up the germline V gene (reference sequence) yields CDR1 DFQATT and CDR2 SNEGSKA. Spanning cysteine to phenylalanine, the CDR3 consists of 11 amino acids. The only DNA kept is the CDR3, 33 bases in frame from the first base. V ends up 2 bases short and J 11 bases short, with an unmatched junction base count of 5. The clonotype originates from a woman between 40 and 50 years old with acute COVID-19. Specimen: PBMCs or T cells enriched from blood (not recorded which). Here the chain combines TRBV20-1 and TRBJ1-1; 7 central bases correspond to TRBD1. The CDR3 protein is CSARTTGDAFF. The nucleotide sequence is TGCAGTGCTAGAACTACAGGGGACGCTTTCTTT.